A selection of T cell receptor beta chains follows, all from one sample in a study of cytomegalovirus exposure and HLA in healthy donors. Profiling relied on immunoSEQ multiplex PCR, and the TCRdb table lists in-frame clones only, not all of them. This sample's clone table lists about 91,000 clones. The source material was PBMCs. Every receptor here comes from a woman in her twenties or thirties in good health and CMV-seronegative. Both conserved end residues are part of each CDR3. D genes are given only for firm matches. Where a row states a size, it is once, few, many or the class of an expanded clone; other rows omit it.

abundance	d_gene	len	v_gene	j_gene	CDR3nt	CDR3aa
-	-	16	TRBV25-1	TRBJ2-7	TGTGCCAGCAGTGAATTTGGACAGACGTACTCCTACGAGCAGTACTTC	CASSEFGQTYSYEQYF
-	TRBD2	15	TRBV2	TRBJ2-3	TGTGCCAGCAGTGAGGGTAGCGGGTTCACAGATACGCAGTATTTT	CASSEGSGFTDTQYF
-	-	13	TRBV7-2	TRBJ2-1	TGTGCCAGCAGCTTCGGGGTCGTGGATGAGCAGTTCTTC	CASSFGVVDEQFF
-	-	15	TRBV11-3	TRBJ2-7	TGTGCCAGCAGCTTGGGGGGGGGCTCCTCCTACGAGCAGTACTTC	CASSLGGGSSYEQYF
-	-	15	TRBV19	TRBJ1-1	TGTGCCAGTAGTAGGCGGTCAGGGATGAACACTGAAGCTTTCTTT	CASSRRSGMNTEAFF
-	TRBD1	14	TRBV5-6	TRBJ1-2	TGTGCCAGCAGCTTTACCCGGGACAGCTATGGCTACACCTTC	CASSFTRDSYGYTF
-	TRBD2	16	TRBV9	TRBJ2-1	TGTGCCAGCAGCGTCTGGACTAGCGGGAGTTTCAATGAGCAGTTCTTC	CASSVWTSGSFNEQFF
-	TRBD1	14	TRBV11-2	TRBJ1-6	TGTGCCAGCAGCTTCGGGACAGGCAATTCACCCCTCCACTTT	CASSFGTGNSPLHF
-	-	13	TRBV27	TRBJ2-7	TGTGCCAGCAGCCGCGGACAAGTGGGGGAGCAGTACTTC	CASSRGQVGEQYF
-	-	15	TRBV21-1	TRBJ1-2	TGTGCCAGCAGCAAAGCGCAGTGCCCCAACTATGGCTACACCTTC	CASSKAQCPNYGYTF
-	TRBD2	16	TRBV6-1	TRBJ2-7	TGTGCCAGCAATGAACTAGCGGGACTTGCCTCCTACGAGCAGTACTTC	CASNELAGLASYEQYF
-	-	16	TRBV10-3	TRBJ1-5	TGTGCCATCAGTGATCGAGGATCTTATAGCAATCAGCCCCAGCATTTT	CAISDRGSYSNQPQHF
-	TRBD2	16	TRBV28	TRBJ2-3	TGTGCCAGCAGTCTTCAAAGCGGGAGCGGGTCAGATACGCAGTATTTT	CASSLQSGSGSDTQYF
-	TRBD1	13	TRBV5-1	TRBJ2-7	TGCGCCAGCAGCTTGGAGACAGGGGGCGAGCAGTACTTC	CASSLETGGEQYF
-	TRBD1	15	TRBV7-9	TRBJ1-1	TGTGCCAGCAGCTTCCCCGAGGGGGCGGTCACTGAAGCTTTCTTT	CASSFPEGAVTEAFF
-	-	12	TRBV29-1	TRBJ1-2	TGCAGCGTTGTCTCCAGCGACTATGGCTACACCTTC	CSVVSSDYGYTF
-	TRBD1	14	TRBV28	TRBJ2-7	TGTGCCAGCAGTTGGACAGGGGGCAGATACGAGCAGTACTTC	CASSWTGGRYEQYF
-	TRBD1	18	TRBV28	TRBJ1-5	TGTGCCAGCAGTTCCATAAGGAGGGGGCTAAATGGCAATCAGCCCCAGCATTTT	CASSSIRRGLNGNQPQHF
-	TRBD1	16	TRBV5-6	TRBJ2-1	TGTGCCAGCAGCTGGAGGCGACAGGGTCCCTACAATGAGCAGTTCTTC	CASSWRRQGPYNEQFF
-	-	13	TRBV11-2	TRBJ1-2	TGTGCCAGCAGCCCTCTGGCGGTGATAGGCTACACCTTC	CASSPLAVIGYTF
-	TRBD1	13	TRBV6-6	TRBJ1-1	TGTGCCAGCAGGATCGACAGGGGCACTGAAGCTTTCTTT	CASRIDRGTEAFF
-	-	16	TRBV5-4	TRBJ1-4	TGTGCCAGCAGCCTGAGGACAGCGGGGTTTAATGAAAAACTGTTTTTT	CASSLRTAGFNEKLFF
medium-sized	TRBD1	13	TRBV25-1	TRBJ1-3	TGTGCCAGCAGTGCAGGGGGTGGAAACACCATATATTTT	CASSAGGGNTIYF
-	-	14	TRBV5-1	TRBJ2-3	TGCGCCAGCAGCTCAACCACTAGTCCAGATACGCAGTATTTT	CASSSTTSPDTQYF
-	-	13	TRBV19	TRBJ1-1	TGTGCCAGTAGTCCCCACATGAGGACTGAAGCTTTCTTT	CASSPHMRTEAFF
-	TRBD1	13	TRBV7-2	TRBJ1-2	TGTGCCAGCAGCAGACAGGGGGCCTATGGCTACACCTTC	CASSRQGAYGYTF
-	TRBD2	14	TRBV9	TRBJ2-1	TGTGCCAGCAGCGGTCCAAGGGAGGGCAATGAGCAGTTCTTC	CASSGPREGNEQFF
-	TRBD2	17	TRBV4-2	TRBJ2-5	TGTGCCAGCAGCCAAGATGGGGTAGCGGGGGTGAGAGAGACCCAGTACTTC	CASSQDGVAGVRETQYF
-	TRBD2	14	TRBV5-6	TRBJ2-5	TGTGCCAGCAGCTTGGCGGGACTAGCATCGCCCCAGTACTTC	CASSLAGLASPQYF
-	TRBD2	16	TRBV9	TRBJ2-5	TGTGCCAGCAGCGTAGATGTGACGGGAGGGGGGGAGACCCAGTACTTC	CASSVDVTGGGETQYF
-	-	15	TRBV5-1	TRBJ1-2	TGCGCCAGCAGCGCACTTGGGGGGGGCGGCGGAGGCTACACCTTC	CASSALGGGGGGYTF
-	-	11	TRBV29-1	TRBJ1-2	TGCAGCGTTGAGGGGGGGAATGGCTACACCTTC	CSVEGGNGYTF
-	TRBD1	15	TRBV5-1	TRBJ2-3	TGCGCCAGCAGCCCATACAGGGGGCTCGCAGATACGCAGTATTTT	CASSPYRGLADTQYF
-	-	13	TRBV27	TRBJ1-4	TGTGCCAGCAGTTTGGCCCGGGGGGAAAAACTGTTTTTT	CASSLARGEKLFF
-	-	13	TRBV10-3	TRBJ1-2	TGTGCCATCAGTCGGGGATTTGACTATGGCTACACCTTC	CAISRGFDYGYTF
-	-	13	TRBV29-1	TRBJ1-1	TGCAGCGCCCGATCCTCAGGGGACACTGAAGCTTTCTTT	CSARSSGDTEAFF
-	TRBD1	14	TRBV6-5	TRBJ1-5	TGTGCCAGCAGTGCCACAGGGGGCGAAGGCCCCCAGCATTTT	CASSATGGEGPQHF
-	-	12	TRBV28	TRBJ1-1	TGTGCCAGCAGAACAACGAACACTGAAGCTTTCTTT	CASRTTNTEAFF
-	TRBD1	15	TRBV5-1	TRBJ1-1	TGCGCCAGCAGCTCCCGGCCTACAGGGGACACTGAAGCTTTCTTT	CASSSRPTGDTEAFF
-	-	13	TRBV29-1	TRBJ2-7	TGCAGCGTTGAGACCAAGGCCCGCGGCGAGCAGTACTTC	CSVETKARGEQYF
-	-	15	TRBV7-8	TRBJ2-7	TGTGCCAGCAGCTTAATCGGGCAGGGGCGCTACGAGCAGTACTTC	CASSLIGQGRYEQYF
-	TRBD2	16	TRBV2	TRBJ2-1	TGTGCCAGCAGCCCTAGCGGGGCCTTACCCTACAATGAGCAGTTCTTC	CASSPSGALPYNEQFF
-	-	15	TRBV30	TRBJ1-4	TGTGCCTGGAGTGCCCTCGGGGAATCAAATGAAAAACTGTTTTTT	CAWSALGESNEKLFF
-	TRBD2	14	TRBV15	TRBJ2-7	TGTGCCACCAGCACTCGTCTAGCGGGTAACGAGCAGTACTTC	CATSTRLAGNEQYF
-	TRBD2	14	TRBV7-3	TRBJ2-7	TGTGCCAGCAGCTTACGCGGGGGAGGATACGAGCAGTACTTC	CASSLRGGGYEQYF